The present TCR beta chain was sequenced within a study of neurological immune-mediated disorders (dated 2019 in TCRdb). About the study as a whole: The study compared peripheral blood TCR-beta repertoires of HTLV-I-associated myelopathy (HAM/TSP) patients, multiple sclerosis patients and healthy controls using UMI-based sequencing. The 90 to 110 TCR-beta libraries included longitudinal samples, technical triplicates and paired sorted CD4+ and CD8+ T-cell subsets alongside PBMC samples. Of the approximately 70 subjects in the cohort, roughly 14 were HAM/TSP patients, around 35 were multiple sclerosis patients, and about 20 were healthy controls. General conclusions and limits of the study: TCR clonal expansion was highest in HAM/TSP patients and lowest in MS patients, with MS patients falling below even healthy controls. No identical CDR3 amino acid sequences were shared among expanded clones across subjects, suggesting private TCR-beta repertoires in all groups.

The sample holds many counts of this clonotype. Its antigen is unknown. Base-call qualities are not available, and no considerably larger clone is one nucleotide away. The healthy controls were volunteers from blood banks in Maryland, USA. Unsorted PBMC libraries were generated from 2 million PBMCs stored in RNAlater at -80 °C until RNA extraction. PBMCs were separated from peripheral blood using Ficoll-Hypaque density gradient centrifugation and then cryopreserved in liquid nitrogen. The germline V gene provides CDR1 SQVTM and CDR2 ANQGSEA. The CDR3 sequence holds 14 residues, the cysteine and phenylalanine included. Just CDR3 DNA is preserved here, 42 bases in frame from base 1. At the junction V is shortened by 4 bases and J by 1 base, with 10 bases in between. cDNA synthesis used template-switch 5'RACE with a primer carrying a 10-nucleotide random unique molecular identifier tagging each TCR transcript. Every sequencing run yielded over 190 million TCR-beta sequences covering 15-18 subjects. The RNeasy kit was used to extract total RNA. TCR-beta VDJ regions were amplified with primers for the TCR constant region and the 5'RACE anchor, using the KAPA Real-time Library Amplification kit. Sample indexes and Illumina adaptors were added in a first PCR, after which library yield was increased in a second PCR. After Ampure bead purification, the TCR product of roughly 650 bp was size-selected on a 2% E-gel SizeSelection system. Before pooling, library quality was assessed on a Bioanalyzer, concentration was determined with Qubit, and library quantification was performed with the Kapa Library Quantification kit. An Illumina HiSeq 2500 sequenced the libraries paired-end 2 x 150 bp. To increase sequence diversity, roughly 24-32% phiX was spiked into each library pool. The authors processed their data as follows. The quality-filtered reads were processed with the UMI-based MiGEC pipeline, whose error correction step removed more than 80% of the raw TCR sequences. VDJ genes were aligned to IMGT germline references, and clonotypes were defined by unique CDR3 amino acid sequence plus V-J genes. Clonal expansion, Shannon diversity and CDR3 relatedness (CalcPairwiseDistances, ClusterSamples) were evaluated with VDJtools, and phylogenetic trees were built with CLCbio workbench. Using coefficient-of-variation modelling across technical triplicates, the study counted a clone as expanded if it had at least 8 unique UMIs. The raw public reads went through TCRdb reprocessing: fastp at Q25, MiXCR clone calling, in-frame beta chains kept. Rows are combined by CDR3 protein, so each entry shows the most common genes and DNA. The V and J calls here are based on TCRdb, not the publication. The sample table holds tens of thousands of distinct CDR3 sequences, of which around 10% were seen once. The ten most abundant clones make up 1.8% of the sample.

The receptor was isolated from a man between 60 and 75 years old in good health. The V and J segments used are TRBV29-1 and TRBJ2-2, with TRBD1 perhaps the D gene, on 6 matching bases. Material: PBMCs. The DNA is as follows: TGCAGCGTTGGGACGGGACAGAACACCGGGGAGCTGTTTTTT. It is translated as CSVGTGQNTGELFF.